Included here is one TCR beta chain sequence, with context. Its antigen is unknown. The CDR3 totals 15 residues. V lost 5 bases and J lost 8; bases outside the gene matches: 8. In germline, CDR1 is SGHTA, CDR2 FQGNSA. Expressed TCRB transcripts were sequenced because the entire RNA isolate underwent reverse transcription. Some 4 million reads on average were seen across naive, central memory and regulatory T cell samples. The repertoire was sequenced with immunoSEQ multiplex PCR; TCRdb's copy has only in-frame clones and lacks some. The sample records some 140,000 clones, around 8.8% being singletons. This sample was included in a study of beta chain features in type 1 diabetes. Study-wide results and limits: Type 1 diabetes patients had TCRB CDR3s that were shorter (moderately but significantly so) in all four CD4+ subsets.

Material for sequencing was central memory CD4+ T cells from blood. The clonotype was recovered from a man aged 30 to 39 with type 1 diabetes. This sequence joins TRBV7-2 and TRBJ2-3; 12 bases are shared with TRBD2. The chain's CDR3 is CASSTSGGSRGTQYF. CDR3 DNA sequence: TGTGCCAGCAGCACTAGCGGGGGGAGCAGGGGTACGCAGTATTTT.